The entry below gives a single T cell receptor (beta chain) sequence along with its context. Its antigen is as yet unknown. TCRdb passed the RT-PCR reads through MiXCR, listing each CDR3 protein once. The sample has about 780,000 distinct CDR3 sequences, roughly 20% seen once. The V and J ends lost 6 bases and 7 bases respectively, with 19 bases between them. CDR1 is SNHLY, CDR2 FYNNEI, per germline. The CDR3 contains 14 residues. This sample is part of a study of response to subunit inactivated influenza vaccine. Study results and limitations: Researchers suggested that each seasonal influenza vaccination recruits few new T cells.

The sequence came from a middle-aged man who received an inactivated influenza vaccine. Source: PBMCs from blood, taken 5 to 6 days after vaccination. V and J are TRBV2 and TRBJ2-7, with D hard to call. CDR3 residues: CASSDVLPEREQYF. The CDR3 bases are TGTGCCAGCAGCGACGTCCTACCCGAGAGGGAGCAGTACTTC.